The clone carrying this T cell receptor beta chain has only one observation. This CDR3 region has 15 residues. Germline CDR1 is SEHNR and CDR2 is FQNEAQ (reference sequence). After removal of 5 bases from V and 9 bases from J, the junction contained 13 bases not matched to a gene. This sample was included in a study of blood T cell repertoires in COVID-19. Here immunoSEQ multiplex PCR was the method, and the copy in TCRdb shows in-frame clones only, minus some. The sample has 75,000 to 90,000 clones; 90% are singletons. The sequencing sample was made of peripheral blood. The receptor comes from a woman aged 45-65 years in a cohort sampled during active COVID-19. The chain employs TRBV7-9 and TRBJ2-1; 7 positions agree with TRBD2. The CDR3 region has the DNA TGTGCCAGCAGCGGTACTAGCGCCCTGAGGGCTGAGCAGTTCTTC. Translation gives CASSGTSALRAEQFF.